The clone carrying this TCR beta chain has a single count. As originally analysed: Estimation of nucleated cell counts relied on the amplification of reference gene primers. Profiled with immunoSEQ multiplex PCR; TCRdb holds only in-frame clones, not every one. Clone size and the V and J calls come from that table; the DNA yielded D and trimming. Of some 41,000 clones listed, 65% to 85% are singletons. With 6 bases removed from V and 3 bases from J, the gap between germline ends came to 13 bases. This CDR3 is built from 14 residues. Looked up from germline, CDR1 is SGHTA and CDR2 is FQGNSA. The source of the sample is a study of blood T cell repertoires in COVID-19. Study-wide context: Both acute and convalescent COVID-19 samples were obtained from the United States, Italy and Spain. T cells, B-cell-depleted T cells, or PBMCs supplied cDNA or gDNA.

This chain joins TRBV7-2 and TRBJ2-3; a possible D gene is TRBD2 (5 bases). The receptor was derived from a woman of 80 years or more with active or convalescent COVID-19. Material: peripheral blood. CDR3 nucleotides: TGTGCCAGCAGGCGGATCCGGGAAACAGATACGCAGTATTTT. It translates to CASRRIRETDTQYF.